There are a few counts of the clone carrying this T cell receptor (beta chain). The antigen remains unidentified. Germline V gives CDR1 SGHAT, CDR2 FQNNGV. The V end lost 4 bases, the J end lost 2 bases, and 5 bases lay between the germline ends. This CDR3 has 13 amino acids. The data were obtained in a study of Tregs in tolerant kidney transplant recipients. Study-level points and caveats: The small number of patients limits these findings pending further validation.

Unstimulated Tregs (CD4+CD25+CD127-) and CD4+CD25- non-Tregs were sorted from PBMCs. Here immunoSEQ multiplex PCR was the method, and the copy in TCRdb shows in-frame clones only, minus some. The repertoire holds about 240,000 clones, with about 80% as singletons. This TCR was recovered from a human donor in good health. The specimen sequenced was CD4+ T cells from blood. The rearrangement links TRBV11-2 to TRBJ2-2; unclear D gene. The CDR3 sequence is CASSSTNTGELFF. The CDR3 nucleotides read TGTGCCAGCAGCTCGACTAACACCGGGGAGCTGTTTTTT.